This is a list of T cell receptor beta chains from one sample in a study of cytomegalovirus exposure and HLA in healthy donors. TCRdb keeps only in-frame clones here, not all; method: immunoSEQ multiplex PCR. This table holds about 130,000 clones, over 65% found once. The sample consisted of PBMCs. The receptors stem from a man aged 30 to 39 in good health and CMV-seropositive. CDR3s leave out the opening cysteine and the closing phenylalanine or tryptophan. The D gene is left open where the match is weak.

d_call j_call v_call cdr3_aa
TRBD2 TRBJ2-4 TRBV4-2 ASSQDPAAGGLNIQY
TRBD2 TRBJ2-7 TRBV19 ASSPGTSGSDYEQY
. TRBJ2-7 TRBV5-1 ASSLIGTTYEQY
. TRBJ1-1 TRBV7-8 ASSLYARPNTEAF
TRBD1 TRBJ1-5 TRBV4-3 ASSQDTDRDQPQH
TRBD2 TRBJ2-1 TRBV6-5 ASSTGTSPDEQF
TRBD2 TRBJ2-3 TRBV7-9 ASSLTSGRASDTQY
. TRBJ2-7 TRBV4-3 ASSQAPGSQRPYEQY
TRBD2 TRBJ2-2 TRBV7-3 ASSPKTSGNSGELF
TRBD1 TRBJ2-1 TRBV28 ASSLGGQGFNEQF
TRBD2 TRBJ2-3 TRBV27 ASSLSISGISTDTQY
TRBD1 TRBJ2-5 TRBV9 ASSLRGRETQY
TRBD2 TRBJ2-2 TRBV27 ASSLTSGNTGELF
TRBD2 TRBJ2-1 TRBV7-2 ASSLTSAGVYNEQF
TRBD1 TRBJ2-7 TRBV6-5 ASSITPGQGYEQY
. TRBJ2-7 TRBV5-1 ASSLSPGAWISYEQY
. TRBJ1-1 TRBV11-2 ASSSRGIRNTEAF
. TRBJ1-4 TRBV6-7 ASSGGGEINEKLF
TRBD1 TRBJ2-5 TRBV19 ASSINSKSGTGGPLQETQY
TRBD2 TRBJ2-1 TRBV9 ASSGLGGGPSNEQF
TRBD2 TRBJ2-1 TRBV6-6 ASSYSGLASNEQF
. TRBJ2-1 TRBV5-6 ASSFFREQF
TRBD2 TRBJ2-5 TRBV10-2 ASSESGSGRIETQY
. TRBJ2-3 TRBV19 ASSMRQGIDTQY
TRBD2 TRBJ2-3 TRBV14 ASSQDWTSGSRADTQY
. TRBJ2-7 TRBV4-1 ASSQVGAPEQY
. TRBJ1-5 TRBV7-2 ASSPQGTYSNQPQH
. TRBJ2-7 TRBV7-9 ASSLISGLEQY
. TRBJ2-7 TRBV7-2 ASSLTSKNEQY
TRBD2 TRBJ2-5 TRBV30 AWCNWREVRKTQY
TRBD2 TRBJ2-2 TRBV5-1 ASSLGASGGELF
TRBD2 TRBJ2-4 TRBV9 ASSAVAGEGKNIQY
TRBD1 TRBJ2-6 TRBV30 AWCTGGAGANVLT
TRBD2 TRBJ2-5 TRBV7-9 ASSWRLAGEETQY
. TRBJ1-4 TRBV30 AWSQGGEKLF
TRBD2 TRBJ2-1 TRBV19 ASSAQPRGAGVPNEQF
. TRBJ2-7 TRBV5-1 ASSLGGGSSEQY
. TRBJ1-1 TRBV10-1 ASDLVRPEAF
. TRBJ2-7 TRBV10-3 AISRGYEQY
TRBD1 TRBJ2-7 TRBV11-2 ASSLGPGQPSY
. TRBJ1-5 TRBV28 ASSLGRQINQPQH
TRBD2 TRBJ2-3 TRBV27 ASSSRLAGGTDTQY
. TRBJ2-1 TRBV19 AVRQSSYNEQF
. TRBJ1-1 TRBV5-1 ASSLTGSVTEAF
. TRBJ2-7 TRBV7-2 ASSPPGYEQY
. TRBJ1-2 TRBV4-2 ASSQGSGGYGYT
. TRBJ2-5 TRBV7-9 ASSLFRQETQY
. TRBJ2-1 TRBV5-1 ASSPGARTYNEQF
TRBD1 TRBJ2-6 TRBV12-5 ASGLTKTPRDRGTGANVLT
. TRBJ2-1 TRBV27 ASTHSGGSYNEQF
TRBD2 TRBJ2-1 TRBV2 ASPPALAGVQV
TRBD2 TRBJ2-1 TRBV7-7 ASSSGLAGVGEQF
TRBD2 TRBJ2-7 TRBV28 ASSPYRGGASSYEQY